This section outlines one T cell receptor beta chain sequence together with its context. This record belongs to a study of control samples from healthy donors and cancer patients. Assay: immunoSEQ multiplex PCR; the TCRdb copy retains only in-frame clones and omits some. The data show 150,000 or so clones, over 90% seen once. The CDR3 runs 18 residues. CDR1 SGDLS and CDR2 YYNGEE come from the germline V gene. The germline V and J ends were trimmed by 0 bases and 5 bases, with 22 bases remaining between them. Sequenced sample: PBMCs. The TCR originated in a man aged 60 to 69 with colorectal cancer. The genes are TRBV9 and TRBJ2-3, with D perhaps matching TRBD1 (6 bases). The CDR3 reads CASSVDELRDTRGDTQYF. The CDR3 coding sequence is TGTGCCAGCAGCGTAGATGAACTCCGGGACACACGGGGAGATACGCAGTATTTT.